Following are 8 T cell receptor beta chains from one sample sequenced in a study of T cells in Graves' hyperthyroidism and ophthalmopathy. Amplified regions were TCR beta CDR3 sequences from RNA transcripts. The TCR CDR3 first-round RT-PCR relied on the HTBI primer set. TCRdb used MiXCR to reprocess the multiplex PCR reads, holding one entry per CDR3 protein. The repertoire has 350,000 to 400,000 distinct CDR3 sequences, approximately 15% of them found once; the top ten carry 11%. The source material was blood. The source is a woman aged 60-75 years with Graves' hyperthyroidism.

This clonotype was observed many times. This chain joins TRBV2 and TRBJ2-7; either TRBD1 or TRBD2 may supply D (5 bases each). The CDR3 has 13 amino acids. Trimming left V 4 bases short and J 2 bases short, with 9 bases between. Per the germline V gene, CDR1 is SNHLY and CDR2 is FYNNEI. The DNA of the CDR3 is TGTGCCAGCAGTGGAGGGGAAACCTACGAGCAGTACTTC. It translates to CASSGGETYEQYF.

V is TRBV7-8 and J is TRBJ2-3; 8 bases match TRBD2. Germline-derived CDR1 and CDR2 are SGHVS and FQNEAQ. The CDR3 sequence is 17 residues long. The V gene end was trimmed by 0 bases and the J gene end by 6 bases; junction bases not matched to a gene: 11. The CDR3 region has the DNA TGTGCCAGCAGCTTAGCCGAAGGGACTAGGGGGTTGGATACGCAGTATTTT. Translation: CASSLAEGTRGLDTQYF.

In this sample, this clonotype turned up a few times. The chain couples TRBV12-3 or TRBV12-4 to TRBJ2-1; no firm D call. The CDR3 runs 13 residues. Trimming left V 1 base short and J 4 bases short, with 5 bases between. Here the CDR3 reads CASSLVNYNEQFF. The CDR3 coding sequence is TGTGCCAGCAGTTTAGTTAATTACAATGAGCAGTTCTTC.

As to this clonotype: One end of the junction does not line up with germline, which may come from a read error. The chain carries TRBV5-5 and TRBJ2-4; 9 nucleotides line up with TRBD2. The CDR3 runs to 15 residues. Germline V lookup: CDR1 SGHKS, CDR2 YYEKEE (reference sequence). The CDR3 loop reads CASSRIPGAGGSQDF. As DNA, the CDR3 is TGCGCCAGCAGCCGAATCCCCGGGGCGGGAGGGTCTCAGGACTTC.

This clonotype was seen ten or more times. The chain recombines TRBV30 with TRBJ2-7; D is possibly TRBD2 (7 bases). The CDR3 contains 13 residues. V was clipped by 8 bases and J by 2 bases, with 16 bases between them. Germline CDR1 reads GTSNPN; CDR2 reads SVGIG (reference sequence). In DNA, the CDR3 is TGTGCCGGGGAGGGGGAATCCCCCTACGAGCAGTACTTC. Amino acid sequence: CAGEGESPYEQYF.

The genes are TRBV20-1 and TRBJ2-3, with 8 nucleotides matching TRBD1. V dropped 2 bases and J dropped 1; count of bases not matched to a gene: 8. Germline V gene lookup returns CDR1 DFQATT and CDR2 SNEGSKA (reference sequence). This CDR3 has 16 residues. DNA for the CDR3: TGCAGTGCTAGACCCAGGCCGGGACAGGGCACAGATACGCAGTATTTT. The encoded protein is CSARPRPGQGTDTQYF.

This clonotype was counted at least ten times. The chain recombines TRBV12-3 or TRBV12-4 with TRBJ1-2; possible D gene TRBD1, 5 bases. Trimming stripped 6 bases from V and 0 bases from J, with 11 bases between. The CDR3 is 14 amino acids. The DNA of the CDR3 is TGTGCCAGCAGGTGGGGGGGAGCTAACTATGGCTACACCTTC. Encoded protein: CASRWGGANYGYTF.

This clonotype appeared a single time. The CDR3 sequence: CSSGQGALNEQFF. The CDR3 DNA reads TGCAGCTCAGGACAGGGGGCGTTAAATGAGCAGTTCTTC. The chain carries TRBV29-1 and TRBJ2-1; 11 bases map to TRBD1. Germline lookup yields CDR1 SQVTM and CDR2 ANQGSEA. CDR3 size: 13 residues. J lost 7 bases, V lost 8 bases, and 7 bases had no gene match.